This TCR beta chain comes out of a study of blood T cell repertoires in COVID-19. The V gene's germline CDR1 is MGHDK and CDR2 SYGVNS. The CDR3 sequence is 13 residues long. V was clipped by 4 bases and J by 4 bases, with 10 bases between them. This clone was picked up a small number of times. Sequenced by immunoSEQ multiplex PCR; TCRdb stores in-frame clones only, minus some. The sample has 230,000 or so clones, approximately 88% seen once. The sample consisted of PBMCs or T cells enriched from blood (not recorded which). The chain joins TRBV25-1 to TRBJ1-2, with a possible D match to TRBD1 (5 bases). The clonotype was recovered from a woman aged 40-49 years with acute COVID-19. Written as DNA, the CDR3 is TGTGCCAGCAGTGGGGGCGCCGGCTATGGCTACACCTTC. This translates into CASSGGAGYGYTF.